This T cell receptor (beta chain) derives from a study of blood T cell repertoires in COVID-19. Study context: T cells, B-cell-depleted T cells, or PBMCs provided the cDNA or gDNA that served as material.

Looked up from germline, CDR1 is SQVTM and CDR2 is ANQGSEA. Losses at the gene ends were 7 bases for V and 0 bases for J; bases not matched to a gene: 18. This CDR3 spans 19 amino acids. As handled by the study authors: Counts of nucleated cells, estimated from reference gene primer amplification, were obtained. The protocol was immunoSEQ multiplex PCR, while the TCRdb copy is restricted to in-frame clones and leaves out a portion. Clone size and V and J calls were adopted from that table, with D and trimming inferred from the DNA. The table lists under 130,000 clones, 85% to 90% of them singletons. The sequence was obtained from a woman at least 80 years old with acute or convalescent COVID-19. The sequenced sample consisted of peripheral blood. The V and J genes are TRBV29-1 and TRBJ1-3; 10 bases agree with TRBD1. This CDR3 reads CSASQASGTGDSSGNTIYF. DNA of the CDR3: TGCAGCGCCAGCCAAGCATCCGGGACAGGGGACTCCTCTGGAAACACCATATATTTT.